This passage covers 24 T cell receptor beta chains from one sample sequenced in a study of cytomegalovirus exposure and HLA in healthy donors (dated by TCRdb to about 2017). Library preparation used the immunoSEQ multiplex PCR assay. For the multiplex PCR, a mixture combining 60 forward primers for TCR Vbeta segments and 13 reverse primers for TCR Jbeta segments was used. Not all clones reach the TCRdb copy of this immuneACCESS table, which keeps in-frame sequences only. Checked studies attribute under half of the gap to unresolved V genes and leave the rest unexplained. This sample has 140,000 to 150,000 clones in its table, and around 78% of those were observed once. The biggest ten clones account for 2.4% of the sample. Sequenced sample: PBMCs. The source of these receptors is a woman younger than 30 in good health and CMV-seropositive.

This clone was picked up one time. V usage is TRBV19 and J usage is TRBJ2-3, with a weak D call TRBD1 (5 bases). The V and J ends lost 6 bases and 4 bases respectively, with 14 bases between them. Germline V gene lookup returns CDR1 LNHDA and CDR2 SQIVND (reference sequence). CDR3 length: 14 amino acids. This chain's CDR3 is CASRIQGPADTQYF. CDR3 in DNA: TGTGCCAGTAGGATCCAGGGTCCCGCAGATACGCAGTATTTT.

The count of this clone is one. V and J are TRBV5-1 and TRBJ1-6; D ambiguous. CDR3 size: 14 residues. CDR1 SGHRS and CDR2 YFSETQ come from the germline V gene. V was pared by 1 base and J by 10 bases, with 12 bases between. In nucleotides, the CDR3 is TGCGCCAGCAGCTTGTCCGGGGAAGGCTCACCCCTCCACTTT. Amino acids: CASSLSGEGSPLHF.

This clone occurred a few times. The DNA of the CDR3 is TGTGCCAGCAGCTTAGCTCGGGACAGCCAAAATCAGCCCCAGCATTTT. Protein sequence: CASSLARDSQNQPQHF. The chain couples TRBV7-9 to TRBJ1-5, with 7 bases identical to TRBD1. The J segment lost 4 bases and the V segment lost 0 bases, leaving 6 bases of the junction unmatched. CDR3 size: 16 residues. In germline, CDR1 is SEHNR, CDR2 FQNEAQ (reference sequence).

The chain combines TRBV15 with TRBJ2-2; the D gene is possibly TRBD1 (8 bases). V lost 1 base and J lost 4, with 19 bases in between. Germline CDR1 reads LNHNV; CDR2 reads YYDKDF (reference sequence). CDR3 size: 18 residues. The CDR3 region has the DNA TGTGCCACCAGCAGAGGGGGGGGGCAGGGGGCTTTCACCGGGGAGCTGTTTTTT. Translating it yields CATSRGGGQGAFTGELFF. The full variable domain, rest sourced from reference TRBV15 and TRBJ2-2, is DAMVIQNPRYQVTQFGKPVTLSCSQTLNHNVMYWYQQKSSQAPKLLFHYYDKDFNNEADTPDNFQSRRPNTSFCFLDIRSPGLGDTAMYLCATSRGGGQGAFTGELFFGEGSRLTVL.

The chain combines TRBV7-9 with TRBJ1-1, with 11 bases matching TRBD1. The CDR3 has 16 residues. Germline loops: CDR1 SEHNR, CDR2 FQNEAQ (reference sequence). Trimming removed 4 bases from V and 5 bases from J; junction bases left unmatched: 9. The CDR3 DNA sequence: TGTGCCAGCAGCTCCGGGACAGGGGGAATTTTGACTGAAGCTTTCTTT. This gives the protein CASSSGTGGILTEAFF.

J is TRBJ2-1 and V is TRBV7-6; TRBD2 is a possible D gene (5 bases). V was shortened by 0 bases and J by 8 bases, with 14 bases between the two germline ends. The CDR3 spans 15 residues. Germline CDR1 is SGHVS and CDR2 is FNYEAQ. As DNA, the CDR3 is TGTGCCAGCAGCTTAGCTAACTTGGCGGGCGATGAGCAGTTCTTC. Residues: CASSLANLAGDEQFF.

This sequence joins TRBV9 and TRBJ2-5; TRBD1 aligns across 8 bases. CDR1 and CDR2 (germline): SGDLS, YYNGEE. V gave up 0 bases and J gave up 5 bases; unmatched junction bases: 6. The CDR3 covers 15 residues. For the CDR3, the DNA is TGTGCCAGCAGCGTAGCTACAGGGGGGAGGGAGACCCAGTACTTC. Translated, it gives CASSVATGGRETQYF.

V gene TRBV12-5 combines with J gene TRBJ2-7, with D possibly TRBD1 on 6 matching bases. The germline V gene encodes CDR1 LGHNT and CDR2 FRNRAP. The CDR3 extends over 14 amino acids. Trimming removed 4 bases at V and 2 bases at J, with 12 bases between. The CDR3 reads CASGSGGLTYEQYF. CDR3 nucleotides: TGTGCTAGTGGTTCTGGGGGCCTCACCTACGAGCAGTACTTC.

The chain uses TRBV6-1 and TRBJ1-1, with 8 bases fitting TRBD1. Trimming cost V 0 bases and J 5 bases; bases outside gene matches: 8. The CDR3 has 16 amino acids. CDR1 is MNHNS, CDR2 SASEGT, per germline. The CDR3 DNA reads as TGTGCCAGCAGTGAAGCGCTTACAGGGGGTGAGACTGAAGCTTTCTTT. It yields the protein CASSEALTGGETEAFF.

This clone was seen only a few times. The rearrangement links TRBV6-1 to TRBJ1-2, with 9 positions matching TRBD1. This CDR3 is built from 14 residues. CDR1 MNHNS and CDR2 SASEGT come from the germline V gene. The V segment lost 8 bases and the J segment 2 bases; nucleotides outside the gene matches: 6. DNA for the CDR3: TGTGCCAGCTCTGGGGGACAGGGCAACTATGGCTACACCTTC. This codes for CASSGGQGNYGYTF.

The chain links TRBV5-6 to TRBJ1-5; possibly TRBD1 for D (6 bases). This CDR3 comprises 15 residues. Germline V lookup: CDR1 SGHDT, CDR2 YYEEEE. Trimming removed 4 bases from V and 6 bases from J, with 17 bases in between. The CDR3 sequence is CASSRSQGWGQPQHF. CDR3 DNA sequence: TGTGCCAGCAGCAGATCACAGGGCTGGGGTCAGCCCCAGCATTTT.

The V and J genes are TRBV30 and TRBJ1-3, with 7 bases lining up with TRBD1. Germline CDR1 reads GTSNPN; CDR2 reads SVGIG (reference sequence). This CDR3 has 15 residues. V was clipped by 3 bases and J by 0 bases; unmatched bases: 5. The CDR3 loop is CAWRGRGSSGNTIYF. The CDR3 nucleotides are TGTGCCTGGAGGGGCAGGGGGTCCTCTGGAAACACCATATATTTT.

This chain links TRBV7-9 with TRBJ2-1; D possibly corresponds to TRBD1 (6 bases). V lost 5 bases, J lost 1 base, and 15 bases lay in between. The CDR3 totals 16 residues. The germline gives CDR1 SEHNR, CDR2 FQNEAQ (reference sequence). CDR3 region: CASSLLGRGSYNEQFF. CDR3 coding DNA: TGTGCCAGCAGCCTTCTGGGCAGGGGTTCCTACAATGAGCAGTTCTTC.

The rearrangement links TRBV30 to TRBJ1-2; D uncertain. The CDR3 covers 12 residues. Germline V gives CDR1 GTSNPN, CDR2 SVGIG (reference sequence). Trimming pared 0 bases from V and 6 bases from J, leaving 8 bases between. Written as DNA, the CDR3 is TGTGCCTGGAGTGTAGCTGTCAATGGCTACACCTTC. Translating it yields CAWSVAVNGYTF.

The chain has TRBV7-6 and TRBJ2-3, with D unresolved. The CDR3 extends over 15 amino acids. The V gene lost 1 base and the J gene lost 0 bases, with 8 bases spanning the gap. Germline V gives CDR1 SGHVS, CDR2 FNYEAQ. This CDR3 reads CASSLVAVSTDTQYF. CDR3 nucleotides: TGTGCCAGCAGCTTAGTCGCAGTAAGCACAGATACGCAGTATTTT.

The chain is built from TRBV2 and TRBJ2-7; a weak D match, TRBD2 (7 bases). Trimming left V 10 bases short and J 6 bases short, with 25 bases between. This CDR3 spans 15 amino acids. Germline lookup yields CDR1 SNHLY and CDR2 FYNNEI. The CDR3 DNA reads as TGTGCCACCAGAGGGGGGGGACTCTCTCTTGCCGAGCAGTACTTC. Its protein is CATRGGGLSLAEQYF.

This clone was seen more than once but under ten times. The chain's CDR3 is CASRKDTGLAFF. CDR3 coding DNA: TGTGCCAGCAGGAAAGATACAGGGCTAGCTTTCTTT. J is TRBJ1-1 and V is TRBV28, with D perhaps TRBD1 (6 bases). Trimming left V 6 bases short and J 10 bases short, with 15 bases between. The germline gives CDR1 MDHEN, CDR2 SYDVKM. The CDR3 totals 12 residues.

CDR3 coding DNA: TGTGCCTGGATGGACAGTACCTACGAGCAGTACTTC. It translates to CAWMDSTYEQYF. This chain links TRBV30 with TRBJ2-7; possible D gene TRBD1, 6 bases. This CDR3 comprises 12 residues. Looked up from germline, CDR1 is GTSNPN and CDR2 is SVGIG (reference sequence). V was clipped by 4 bases and J by 2 bases, with 9 bases between them.

The chain uses TRBV6-5 and TRBJ1-1; D not certain. The V end was cut by 10 bases, the J end by 0 bases, with 12 bases between. In germline, CDR1 is MNHEY, CDR2 SVGAGI. The CDR3 totals 13 residues. CDR3 protein: CATERTVNTEAFF. The CDR3 DNA sequence: TGTGCCACCGAGCGGACTGTGAACACTGAAGCTTTCTTT.

The table lists this clone with a count of one. V is TRBV6-5 and J is TRBJ1-2; D possibly corresponds to TRBD1 (5 bases). Germline values: CDR1 MNHEY, CDR2 SVGAGI. This CDR3 is 11 amino acids long. V was clipped by 5 bases and J by 8 bases, with 9 bases between them. The chain's CDR3 is CASSTGYGYTF. CDR3 sequence (DNA): TGTGCCAGCAGTACAGGTTACGGCTACACCTTC.

The chain couples TRBV6-1 to TRBJ1-3, with D possibly matching TRBD1 (5 bases). This CDR3 has 16 amino acids. Trimming stripped 3 bases from V and 3 bases from J, with 15 bases between. Germline-derived CDR1 and CDR2 are MNHNS and SASEGT. CDR3 amino acids: CASSDRRGTNGNTIYF. DNA for the CDR3: TGTGCCAGCAGTGACCGACGGGGGACTAATGGAAACACCATATATTTT.

This rearrangement joins TRBV11-2 to TRBJ1-6; 7 positions match TRBD1. J was trimmed by 1 base and V by 2 bases; bases with no gene match: 5. The V gene's germline CDR1 is SGHAT and CDR2 FQNNGV. The length of the CDR3 is 17 residues. The CDR3 DNA reads TGTGCCAGCAGCTTAAAACCGACAGGGTCCTATAATTCACCCCTCCACTTT. Translating gives CASSLKPTGSYNSPLHF.

This clone was observed a single time. V gene TRBV7-2 combines with J gene TRBJ2-2; 7 nucleotides align to TRBD1. Per germline, CDR1 SGHTA and CDR2 FQGNSA. CDR3 length: 17 residues. Trimming removed 3 bases from V and 0 bases from J; junction bases left unmatched: 7. The CDR3 DNA is TGTGCCAGCAGCTTTAACCCGACAGGGACGAACACCGGGGAGCTGTTTTTT. This translates into CASSFNPTGTNTGELFF. Together with reference TRBV7-2 and TRBJ2-2, the CDR3 gives the full variable domain: GAGVSQSPSNKVTEKGKDVELRCDPISGHTALYWYRQSLGQGLEFLIYFQGNSAPDKSGLPSDRFSAERTGGSVSTLTIQRTQQEDSAVYLCASSFNPTGTNTGELFFGEGSRLTVL.

The rearrangement uses TRBV5-1 and TRBJ2-2; D may be TRBD2 (5 bases). The germline V gene has CDR1 SGHRS and CDR2 YFSETQ. V was clipped by 0 bases and J by 0 bases, with 9 bases between them. CDR3 length: 16 residues. The DNA of the CDR3 is TGCGCCAGCAGCTTGGCCACGGGATCGAACACCGGGGAGCTGTTTTTT. It translates to CASSLATGSNTGELFF. Supplemented by reference TRBV5-1 and TRBJ2-2, the full variable domain reads KAGVTQTPRYLIKTRGQQVTLSCSPISGHRSVSWYQQTPGQGLQFLFEYFSETQRNKGNFPGRFSGRQFSNSRSEMNVSTLELGDSALYLCASSLATGSNTGELFFGEGSRLTVL.